This TCR beta chain is from a study of memory CD4+ T cells and cytomegalovirus serostatus. The wider study: Of the healthy Belgian adults, eight or nine were CMV seropositive and 20 to 30 seronegative. Study-level results: CD4+ memory repertoires contained about two fifths of the roughly 160 reported CMV TCRbeta sequences.

Clones were sequenced by immunoSEQ multiplex PCR, and TCRdb holds only the in-frame ones, with some missing. The table shows about 40,000 clones, with roughly three quarters occurring only once. The ends were cut back, 1 base at V and 3 bases at J, with 7 bases in the middle. CDR3 length: 14 residues. Germline values: CDR1 SNHLY, CDR2 FYNNEI. Regarding this clone: Its antigen is as yet unknown.

The sort gate was single viable CD3+CD4+CD8-CD45RO+ cells for memory CD4+ T cells. After thawing, CD4+ T cells were positively selected. The sample taken for sequencing was memory CD4+ T cells from blood. This TCR came from an adult in good health and CMV-seronegative. This chain connects TRBV2 to TRBJ1-5; no firm D call. CDR3 coding DNA: TGTGCCAGCAGTGAAGGGGCGACCAATCAGCCCCAGCATTTT. It specifies CASSEGATNQPQHF.